The 20 T cell receptor beta chains listed next were all sequenced from one sample in a study of OX40 agonist ivuxolimab in advanced cancers. Assay: immunoSEQ multiplex PCR; the TCRdb copy retains only in-frame clones and omits some. The data contain about 100,000 clones, around 93% of them seen just once; the ten biggest clones take up approximately 0.55%. The sequences come from CD4+ or CD8+ T cells sorted from blood, collected in a trial of the OX40 agonist ivuxolimab. These receptors originate from an adult with an advanced solid tumor such as melanoma, head and neck, liver or kidney cancer.

As to this clone: At one end the junction does not follow the germline gene, possibly because of a read error. The chain combines TRBV11-3 with TRBJ2-1; D gene unclear. The CDR3 spans 11 residues. The germline gives CDR1 SGHNT, CDR2 YENEEA. The DNA for the CDR3 is TGTGCCAGCAGCTTAGGGACGGAGCTGTTCTTC. It yields the protein CASSLGTELFF.

V is TRBV19 and J is TRBJ2-1; D not resolved. V was pared by 7 bases and J by 7 bases, with 8 bases between. This CDR3 region has 11 residues. Germline V gives CDR1 LNHDA, CDR2 SQIVND (reference sequence). DNA for the CDR3: TGTGCCAGTAATAGTTGGAATGAGCAGTTCTTC. Its translation: CASNSWNEQFF. Full variable domain (rest looked up from reference TRBV19 and TRBJ2-1): DGGITQSPKYLFRKEGQNVTLSCEQNLNHDAMYWYRQDPGQGLRLIYYSQIVNDFQKGDIAEGYSVSREKKESFPLTVTSAQKNPTAFYLCASNSWNEQFFGPGTRLTVL.

This chain uses TRBV11-3 with TRBJ2-5; no reliable D call. Germline CDR1 is SGHNT and CDR2 is YENEEA. V gave up 2 bases and J gave up 1 base, with 5 bases separating them. The CDR3 has 13 residues. The CDR3 reads CASSLKAQETQYF. The CDR3, as DNA: TGTGCCAGCAGCTTAAAGGCCCAAGAGACCCAGTACTTC.

The chain has TRBV27 and TRBJ2-7, with 11 bases fitting TRBD1. Germline V gene lookup returns CDR1 MNHEY and CDR2 SMNVEV (reference sequence). The CDR3 has 15 residues. The V gene end was trimmed by 6 bases and the J gene end by 5 bases; junction bases not matched to a gene: 9. CDR3 sequence: CASSWVRTGGHEQYF. In DNA, the CDR3 is TGTGCCAGCAGCTGGGTTCGGACAGGGGGCCACGAGCAGTACTTC.

The chain links TRBV28 to TRBJ1-4; 7 bases fit TRBD1. The germline V gene has CDR1 MDHEN and CDR2 SYDVKM. This CDR3 is 18 amino acids long. J was trimmed by 3 bases and V by 5 bases; bases with no gene match: 15. The CDR3 sequence is CASSGWDSLTVANEKLFF. The CDR3 nucleotides read TGTGCCAGCAGTGGGTGGGACAGCTTAACCGTGGCTAATGAAAAACTGTTTTTT.

The V call is TRBV7-8, the J call TRBJ1-2; D is possibly TRBD1 (5 bases). The germline V gene encodes CDR1 SGHVS and CDR2 FQNEAQ. V lost 5 bases to trimming and J lost 5 bases, with 15 bases between them. The CDR3 loop spans 14 amino acids. The CDR3 DNA is TGTGCCAGCAGCCTAAACCGGGACCAATATGGCTACACCTTC. Its translation: CASSLNRDQYGYTF.

This rearrangement joins TRBV10-3 to TRBJ2-3; D gene unclear. This CDR3 comprises 16 residues. V shed 5 bases and J shed 0 bases, with 15 bases lying between them. CDR1 is ENHRY, CDR2 SYGVKD, per germline. CDR3 protein: CAISPSDVSSTDTQYF. CDR3 coding DNA: TGTGCCATCAGTCCCTCCGACGTATCTAGCACAGATACGCAGTATTTT.

The V call is TRBV4-1, the J call TRBJ2-1; no clear D gene. The CDR3 consists of 15 residues. V was pared by 4 bases and J by 6 bases, with 16 bases between. The V gene's germline CDR1 is MGHRA and CDR2 YSYEKL. The CDR3 bases are TGCGCCAGCAGCCCCCGTTCTAGTTTCGGCAATGAGCAGTTCTTC. It codes for CASSPRSSFGNEQFF.

The rearrangement joins TRBV15 to TRBJ2-7, with 9 positions matching TRBD2. The CDR3 spans 15 residues. With 2 bases clipped from V and 5 bases from J, the junction kept 7 bases outside the gene matches. Germline CDR1 is LNHNV and CDR2 is YYDKDF (reference sequence). CDR3 protein: CATSRPGLALDEQYF. CDR3 nucleotides: TGTGCCACCAGCAGACCGGGACTAGCCTTAGACGAGCAGTACTTC.

V gene TRBV7-9 combines with J gene TRBJ2-2; a possible D gene is TRBD1 (5 bases). V lost 2 bases, J lost 6 bases, and 10 bases lay in between. CDR1 and CDR2 (germline): SEHNR, FQNEAQ (reference sequence). This CDR3 comprises 14 residues. The CDR3 spells CASSLSGSPGELFF. CDR3 nucleotides: TGTGCCAGCAGCTTATCAGGGTCGCCCGGGGAGCTGTTTTTT.

The gene calls are TRBV7-8 and TRBJ1-5; D uncertain. Germline-derived CDR1 and CDR2 are SGHVS and FQNEAQ. The germline V and J ends were trimmed by 2 bases and 0 bases, with 8 bases remaining between them. The CDR3 sequence is 15 residues long. The chain's CDR3 is CASSLRDYSNQPQHF. Here the CDR3 DNA reads TGTGCCAGCAGCTTACGCGATTATAGCAATCAGCCCCAGCATTTT. Looking up the rest from reference TRBV7-8 and TRBJ1-5 gives the full variable domain: GAGVSQSPRYKVAKRGQDVALRCDPISGHVSLFWYQQALGQGPEFLTYFQNEAQLDKSGLPSDRFFAERPEGSVSTLKIQRTQQEDSAVYLCASSLRDYSNQPQHFGDGTRLSIL.

This clone came up once. The J gene is TRBJ1-1, the V gene TRBV19; 8 bases line up with TRBD1. V lost 6 bases, J lost 4 bases, and 4 bases stayed unmatched. The CDR3 consists of 13 residues. Germline assignment: CDR1 LNHDA and CDR2 SQIVND (reference sequence). The CDR3 spells CASSRGPGTEAFF. In DNA, the CDR3 is TGTGCCAGTAGCAGGGGGCCGGGCACTGAAGCTTTCTTT.

The chain is built from TRBV6-6 and TRBJ2-1; 10 nucleotides match TRBD2. The germline V gene has CDR1 MNHNY and CDR2 SVGAGI (reference sequence). This CDR3 has 14 amino acids. The junction had 8 bases not matched to a gene; V was cut back by 8 bases and J by 7 bases. For the CDR3, the DNA is TGTGCCAGCGTTCCTAGCGGGAGAGGGAATGAGCAGTTCTTC. It translates to CASVPSGRGNEQFF.

The chain is built from TRBV30 and TRBJ2-5; D is unresolved. Germline assignment: CDR1 GTSNPN and CDR2 SVGIG (reference sequence). The CDR3 is made up of 15 amino acids. The germline V and J ends were trimmed by 4 bases and 5 bases, with 20 bases remaining between them. Here the CDR3 reads CAWKSVEAQQETQYF. DNA for the CDR3: TGTGCCTGGAAGTCCGTGGAAGCGCAACAGGAGACCCAGTACTTC.

This CDR3 reads CASSSRPYEQYF. CDR3 nucleotide sequence: TGTGCCAGCAGCTCCAGGCCCTACGAGCAGTACTTC. The chain links TRBV7-2 to TRBJ2-7; D is uncertain. CDR1 SGHTA and CDR2 FQGNSA come from the germline V gene. Trimming stripped 4 bases from V and 2 bases from J, with 6 bases between. This CDR3 spans 12 amino acids. Full variable domain (missing parts from reference TRBV7-2 and TRBJ2-7): GAGVSQSPSNKVTEKGKDVELRCDPISGHTALYWYRQSLGQGLEFLIYFQGNSAPDKSGLPSDRFSAERTGGSVSTLTIQRTQQEDSAVYLCASSSRPYEQYFGPGTRLTVT.

The chain uses TRBV5-1 and TRBJ2-5; no clear D. The V end lost 4 bases, the J end lost 2 bases, and 12 bases lay between the germline ends. Germline V CDR1 and CDR2: SGHRS, YFSETQ. This CDR3 is 14 amino acids long. This CDR3 reads CASSRRQAQETQYF. As DNA, the CDR3 is TGCGCCAGCAGCCGGAGACAAGCACAAGAGACCCAGTACTTC.

The rearrangement uses TRBV5-1 and TRBJ2-2; 13 bases are a match to TRBD2. The CDR3 contains 15 residues. J was trimmed by 8 bases and V by 4 bases; bases with no gene match: 5. Germline V gene data show CDR1 as SGHRS and CDR2 as YFSETQ. The CDR3 here is CASSPRTSGSGELFF. The DNA of the CDR3 is TGCGCCAGCAGCCCCCGGACTAGCGGGAGTGGGGAGCTGTTTTTT.

This rearrangement joins TRBV5-1 to TRBJ2-1, with a possible D match to TRBD1 (5 bases). Trimming cost V 0 bases and J 1 base, with 8 bases left between them. The CDR3 spans 15 residues. Germline loops: CDR1 SGHRS, CDR2 YFSETQ. DNA for the CDR3: TGCGCCAGCAGCTTGGAGGACACATCCTACAATGAGCAGTTCTTC. Translated, it gives CASSLEDTSYNEQFF.

The J gene is TRBJ2-7, the V gene TRBV18; TRBD1 agrees at 9 bases. This CDR3 has 14 amino acids. V trimming: 2 bases; J trimming: 4 bases; junction bases outside the gene matches: 3. CDR1 is KGHSH and CDR2 is LQKENI in the germline V gene. CDR3 in DNA: TGTGCCAGCTCACCAACAGGGGGCAATTACGAGCAGTACTTC. It translates to CASSPTGGNYEQYF.

The CDR3: CASSQAQEIYEQYF. The CDR3 coding sequence is TGTGCCAGCAGCCAGGCACAGGAGATCTACGAGCAGTACTTC. The chain carries TRBV4-2 and TRBJ2-7; tentative D call: TRBD1 (5 bases). V shed 3 bases and J shed 3 bases, with 12 bases lying between them. The CDR3 sequence is 14 residues long. Germline CDR1 is LGHNA and CDR2 is YNFKEQ.